The 5 T cell receptor beta chains in this list originate from one sample, sequenced in a study of early T cells in non-severe SARS-CoV-2 infection. TCRdb fed the 5' RACE reads into MiXCR, producing one record per CDR3 protein. The table lists 70,000 or so distinct CDR3 sequences, around an eighth of them singletons. Source material: whole blood. These receptors were collected from an adult who was a healthcare worker with PCR-confirmed SARS-CoV-2 infection or an uninfected control (not recorded which).

This clonotype was found many times. The V call is TRBV6-1, the J call TRBJ2-5; 9 bases agree with TRBD1. CDR1 and CDR2 from the germline V gene are MNHNS and SASEGT. V was pared by 6 bases and J by 4 bases, with 3 bases of the junction left unmatched. This CDR3 region has 13 residues. This chain's CDR3 is CASRPTGGETQYF. CDR3 bases: TGTGCCAGCAGGCCGACAGGGGGAGAGACCCAGTACTTC.

The J gene is TRBJ2-7, the V gene TRBV9; the match to TRBD2 covers 9 bases. Germline V lookup: CDR1 SGDLS, CDR2 YYNGEE. V lost 0 bases and J lost 3; bases outside the gene matches: 7. The CDR3 length is 16 residues. The CDR3 loop reads CASSVGGSGGYYEQYF. The CDR3 coding sequence is TGTGCCAGCAGCGTAGGCGGCAGCGGGGGGTACTACGAGCAGTACTTC.

This rearrangement joins TRBV21-1 to TRBJ2-1; the table's D gene call, TRBD2, was not cross checked with the DNA. TRBV21-1 is assigned pseudogene status. This CDR3 has 12 residues. The CDR3 DNA sequence: TGTGCCAGCAACCTCAGCGGGGCTGAGCAGTTCTTC. Amino acid sequence: CASNLSGAEQFF.

This clonotype was picked up many times. The chain is built from TRBV29-1 and TRBJ1-1; 7 bases line up with TRBD1. In germline, CDR1 is SQVTM, CDR2 ANQGSEA. The CDR3 is 15 residues long. Unmatched junction bases numbered 11, after V lost 7 bases and J lost 0 bases. The CDR3 nucleotides are TGCAGCGCAGCATCGGGACAGTTTATGAACACTGAAGCTTTCTTT. Protein: CSAASGQFMNTEAFF.

The sample holds many counts of this clonotype. The CDR3 sequence is CSAALAGARTDTQYF. The CDR3 nucleotides are TGCAGCGCCGCCCTAGCGGGGGCCCGCACAGATACGCAGTATTTT. The chain uses TRBV29-1 and TRBJ2-3; TRBD2 agrees at 10 bases. The germline V gene has CDR1 SQVTM and CDR2 ANQGSEA. V was clipped by 7 bases and J by 1 base; unmatched bases: 8. The CDR3 runs 15 residues.